This passage covers 17 T cell receptor beta chains from one sample sequenced in a study of T-cell memory formation after mild COVID-19. TCRdb reprocessed the 5' RACE reads with MiXCR, giving one entry per CDR3 protein. In the table there are around 300,000 distinct CDR3 sequences, more than 13% of which are singletons. The sample taken for sequencing was PBMCs or a T cell subset sorted from them (not recorded which). The receptors derive from a man aged 18-30 years who had mild COVID-19 (a few samples of this study predate the infection). Cell type and time point are not known.

This clonotype was counted many times. The gene calls are TRBV7-2 and TRBJ2-5; TRBD1 agrees at 9 bases. This CDR3 has 17 amino acids. The V gene's germline CDR1 is SGHTA and CDR2 FQGNSA. V lost 3 bases to trimming and J lost 0 bases; unmatched junction nucleotides: 8. The CDR3 region is CASSFPRDRVYQETQYF. The CDR3 coding sequence is TGTGCCAGCAGCTTCCCGCGGGACAGGGTGTACCAAGAGACCCAGTACTTC.

This clonotype was detected many times. The chain recombines TRBV4-3 with TRBJ2-3; 9 bases align to TRBD1. The J segment lost 2 bases and the V segment lost 0 bases, leaving 3 bases of the junction unmatched. The CDR3 loop spans 16 amino acids. Germline CDR1 reads LGHNA; CDR2 reads YSLEER. CDR3 sequence: CASSQEGTGITDTQYF. DNA for the CDR3: TGCGCCAGCAGCCAAGAAGGGACAGGGATCACAGATACGCAGTATTTT.

This chain uses TRBV11-2 with TRBJ2-7; maybe TRBD2 (6 bases). Per the germline V gene, CDR1 is SGHAT and CDR2 is FQNNGV. V was pared by 7 bases and J by 7 bases, with 20 bases between. The CDR3 is made up of 14 amino acids. The CDR3 nucleotides are TGTGCCAGCAACCCTTGGGGGACTGTGGTAGAGCAGTACGTC. Protein sequence: CASNPWGTVVEQYV.

The rearrangement joins TRBV15 to TRBJ2-1, with 9 bases fitting TRBD2. The CDR3 runs 15 residues. Germline-derived CDR1 and CDR2 are LNHNV and YYDKDF (reference sequence). V was pared by 1 base and J by 9 bases, with 7 bases of the junction left unmatched. The CDR3 DNA follows: TGTGCCACCAGCAGAGTTAGTAGCGGGGGCCCTGAGCAGTTCTTC. Its protein product is CATSRVSSGGPEQFF.

J is TRBJ2-1 and V is TRBV5-4, with D possibly being TRBD1 (5 bases). This CDR3 contains 14 residues. CDR1 and CDR2 (germline): SGHNT, YYREEE (reference sequence). Trimming pared 0 bases from V and 9 bases from J, leaving 13 bases between. CDR3 loop: CASSLEGLRSEQFF. The CDR3 nucleotides read TGTGCCAGCAGCTTGGAGGGGCTGCGTAGTGAGCAGTTCTTC.

In this sample, this clonotype turned up a few times. The gene calls are TRBV9 and TRBJ2-3; D is possibly TRBD2 (6 bases). Germline V gene sequence: CDR1 SGDLS, CDR2 YYNGEE. This CDR3 spans 14 amino acids. Trimming left V 3 bases short and J 0 bases short, with 8 bases between. The CDR3 DNA reads as TGTGCCAGCAGCGCGAGCGGGAGCACAGATACGCAGTATTTT. This encodes CASSASGSTDTQYF.

This clonotype occurred a few times. The chain is built from TRBV5-1 and TRBJ2-6; D might be TRBD1 (6 bases). This CDR3 comprises 21 residues. The V end lost 2 bases, the J end lost 1 base, and 25 bases lay between the germline ends. From germline, CDR1 is SGHRS and CDR2 YFSETQ. The CDR3 coding sequence is TGCGCCAGCAGCTTTTTCAGGGGTGATAGACCGGCCGTGTCTGGGGCCAACGTCCTGACTTTC. Translating gives CASSFFRGDRPAVSGANVLTF.

The chain is built from TRBV5-1 and TRBJ2-7; no reliable D call. This CDR3 comprises 12 residues. The germline V gene encodes CDR1 SGHRS and CDR2 YFSETQ. V dropped 3 bases and J dropped 1 base, with 5 bases sitting between them. This CDR3 reads CASSSVSYEQYF. CDR3 DNA sequence: TGCGCCAGCAGCTCTGTGTCCTACGAGCAGTACTTC.

This clonotype turned up a few times. V is TRBV7-2 and J is TRBJ2-7; tentatively, D is TRBD1 (5 bases). CDR1 SGHTA and CDR2 FQGNSA come from the germline V gene. There are 15 residues in the CDR3. The V end lost 0 bases, the J end lost 1 base, and 10 bases lay between the germline ends. CDR3 sequence (DNA): TGTGCCAGCAGCTTAGCACAGGCCTATTCCTACGAGCAGTACGTC. Its protein is CASSLAQAYSYEQYV.

This chain's CDR3 is CASSLEGGQSYEQYF. The CDR3 DNA follows: TGTGCCAGCAGCTTAGAGGGGGGACAGTCCTACGAGCAGTACTTC. This chain uses TRBV7-8 with TRBJ2-7; weak D call: TRBD1 (7 bases). From germline, CDR1 is SGHVS and CDR2 FQNEAQ. The CDR3 loop spans 15 amino acids. V lost 1 base and J lost 1, with 11 bases in between.

There are a few counts of this clonotype. The chain has TRBV6-4 and TRBJ2-3, with D perhaps TRBD1 (7 bases). The V end was cut by 5 bases, the J end by 0 bases, with 12 bases between. Germline V gene data show CDR1 as MRHNA and CDR2 as SNTAGT. The CDR3 is 15 amino acids. The CDR3 nucleotides are TGTGCCAGCAGTACGACAGGGACTAGCACAGATACGCAGTATTTT. Its translation: CASSTTGTSTDTQYF.

The chain combines TRBV25-1 with TRBJ2-2; D is undetermined. The germline V gene encodes CDR1 MGHDK and CDR2 SYGVNS. V lost 1 base to trimming and J lost 4 bases, with 13 bases between them. The CDR3 length is 16 residues. CDR3 amino acids: CASSELTRLGTGELFF. CDR3 DNA: TGTGCCAGCAGTGAATTAACCAGGTTGGGCACCGGGGAGCTGTTTTTT.

This clonotype was picked up many times. This rearrangement joins TRBV7-9 to TRBJ2-7; the match to TRBD1 covers 8 bases. The CDR3 sequence is 14 residues long. V gave up 5 bases and J gave up 1 base; unmatched junction bases: 4. In germline, CDR1 is SEHNR, CDR2 FQNEAQ (reference sequence). DNA for the CDR3: TGTGCCAGCAGCCCTAGGACAGGGTCCTACGAGCAGTACGTC. This encodes CASSPRTGSYEQYV.

The chain combines TRBV20-1 with TRBJ2-3; no clear D. Germline V gene data show CDR1 as DFQATT and CDR2 as SNEGSKA (reference sequence). V was shortened by 6 bases and J by 2 bases, with 21 bases between the two germline ends. The CDR3 has 16 amino acids. The CDR3 nucleotides are TGCAGTGCCCCCAACTGGAGAGCAACATACACAGATACGCAGTATTTT. Amino acids: CSAPNWRATYTDTQYF.

The chain couples TRBV7-6 to TRBJ1-5; TRBD1 matches at 10 bases. Germline V gene lookup returns CDR1 SGHVS and CDR2 FNYEAQ. The CDR3 length is 18 residues. J gave up 3 bases and V 3 bases, and 11 bases lay outside the gene matches. CDR3 nucleotides: TGTGCCAGCAGCTTGACACTCCCCGGGACAGGGGACAATCAGCCCCAGCATTTT. Its protein is CASSLTLPGTGDNQPQHF.

This clonotype was seen repeatedly, ten times or more. This chain links TRBV12-3 or TRBV12-4 with TRBJ1-5; D is unresolved. V dropped 8 bases and J dropped 3 bases, with 11 bases sitting between them. The CDR3 contains 13 residues. In DNA form, the CDR3 reads TGTGCCAGCGAGGCACAGCTCAATCAGCCCCAGCATTTT. It specifies CASEAQLNQPQHF.

This clonotype was found a few times. This chain uses TRBV21-1 with TRBJ2-1; TRBD1, the table's D call, was not compared with the DNA. TRBV21-1 constitutes a pseudogene. The CDR3 length is 15 residues. The CDR3 coding sequence is TGTGCCAGCAGCAGCCGGGACAGCTCATACAATGAGCAGTTCTTC. Protein product: CASSSRDSSYNEQFF.